These 25 T cell receptor beta chains were sequenced from one sample in a study of blood T cell repertoires in COVID-19. Clones were read by immunoSEQ multiplex PCR, and TCRdb kept only the in-frame ones, dropping some. The sample has about 360,000 clones; 70% to 90% are singletons. Input material: peripheral blood. Receptor source: an older woman with COVID-19, enrolled during active disease.

V gene TRBV14 combines with J gene TRBJ1-3; D remains unclear. Trimming cost V 1 base and J 7 bases, with 8 bases left between them. The CDR3 is 13 residues long. The germline gives CDR1 SGHDN, CDR2 FVKESK. The CDR3 is CASSQAGGNTIYF. The DNA of the CDR3 is TGTGCCAGCAGCCAAGCGGGTGGGAACACCATATATTTT.

J is TRBJ2-7 and V is TRBV7-2, with 7 bases fitting TRBD1. The CDR3 sequence is 15 residues long. The germline V gene encodes CDR1 SGHTA and CDR2 FQGNSA. V dropped 1 base and J dropped 2; count of bases not matched to a gene: 5. The CDR3 region is CASSLGQGQTYEQYF. In DNA, the CDR3 is TGTGCCAGCAGCTTAGGGCAGGGACAGACCTACGAGCAGTACTTC.

CDR3 sequence: CSAPRTENTDTQYF. Here the CDR3 DNA reads TGCAGCGCCCCTCGGACAGAAAACACAGATACGCAGTATTTT. This chain connects TRBV29-1 to TRBJ2-3, with D possibly matching TRBD1 (6 bases). Germline V gives CDR1 SQVTM, CDR2 ANQGSEA. The CDR3 is 14 amino acids. Trimming shortened V by 7 bases and J by 2 bases, and 16 bases separated the two germline ends.

The chain has TRBV9 and TRBJ2-5; 7 nucleotides agree with TRBD1. Germline V gene lookup returns CDR1 SGDLS and CDR2 YYNGEE. This CDR3 has 15 amino acids. J lost 2 bases, V lost 2 bases, and 6 bases had no gene match. CDR3 sequence: CASSVRGGSQETQYF. CDR3 in DNA: TGTGCCAGCAGCGTCCGAGGGGGCTCACAAGAGACCCAGTACTTC. Drawing the rest from reference TRBV9 and TRBJ2-5, the complete variable domain is DSGVTQTPKHLITATGQRVTLRCSPRSGDLSVYWYQQSLDQGLQFLIQYYNGEERAKGNILERFSAQQFPDLHSELNLSSLELGDSALYFCASSVRGGSQETQYFGPGTRLLVL.

This clone showed up just once. V and J are TRBV30 and TRBJ2-7; D not certain. The CDR3 extends over 12 amino acids. With 0 bases removed from V and 6 bases from J, the gap between germline ends came to 9 bases. CDR1 and CDR2 (germline): GTSNPN, SVGIG (reference sequence). CDR3 nucleotides: TGTGCCTGGAGTGTCGCAGGCACCGAGCAGTACTTC. Its protein is CAWSVAGTEQYF.

The V call is TRBV7-2, the J call TRBJ1-2; D not certain. V dropped 1 base and J dropped 0 bases, with 9 bases sitting between them. CDR3 length: 15 amino acids. Germline CDR1 reads SGHTA; CDR2 reads FQGNSA. As DNA, the CDR3 is TGTGCCAGCAGCTTAGTGGCCGATGCTAACTATGGCTACACCTTC. Protein sequence: CASSLVADANYGYTF.

This clone was counted only a few times. CDR3: CASSGGNNEQFF. The CDR3 DNA reads as TGTGCCAGCAGCGGCGGAAATAATGAGCAGTTCTTC. This chain links TRBV5-4 with TRBJ2-1; D unresolved. V gave up 4 bases and J gave up 7 bases, with 9 bases separating them. Germline values: CDR1 SGHNT, CDR2 YYREEE (reference sequence). This CDR3 has 12 amino acids.

The chain recombines TRBV6-5 with TRBJ1-5; D gene unclear. The V gene's germline CDR1 is MNHEY and CDR2 SVGAGI. Between the trimmed V and J ends, which lost 4 bases and 7 bases, there was a span of 11 bases. This CDR3 is built from 13 residues. Here the CDR3 DNA reads TGTGCCAGCAGTTCAGAATATCAGCAGCCCCAGCATTTT. This translates into CASSSEYQQPQHF.

This chain connects TRBV14 to TRBJ1-1; no definite D call. Trimming shortened V by 0 bases and J by 4 bases, and 30 bases separated the two germline ends. The V gene's germline CDR1 is SGHDN and CDR2 FVKESK. The CDR3 extends over 21 amino acids. CDR3 residues: CASSQEESPNPPGSGSTEAFF. For the CDR3, the DNA is TGTGCCAGCAGCCAAGAAGAGTCGCCCAACCCCCCGGGCTCTGGGAGCACTGAAGCTTTCTTT. The full variable domain, completed using reference TRBV14 and TRBJ1-1, is EAGVTQFPSHSVIEKGQTVTLRCDPISGHDNLYWYRRVMGKEIKFLLHFVKESKQDESGMPNNRFLAERTGGTYSTLKVQPAELEDSGVYFCASSQEESPNPPGSGSTEAFFGQGTRLTVV.

This sequence joins TRBV29-1 and TRBJ1-2; 7 bases are shared with TRBD1. J lost 4 bases, V lost 7 bases, and 9 bases had no gene match. CDR1 is SQVTM and CDR2 is ANQGSEA in the germline V gene. CDR3 length equals 13 residues. In nucleotides, the CDR3 is TGCAGCGCCCAAGGGGGCTCAAGCTATGGCTACACCTTC. As protein: CSAQGGSSYGYTF.

The chain uses TRBV5-1 and TRBJ1-1; maybe TRBD1 (6 bases). The V end lost 0 bases, the J end lost 4 bases, and 13 bases lay between the germline ends. Germline CDR1 is SGHRS and CDR2 is YFSETQ. This CDR3 has 15 amino acids. The CDR3: CASSLDTGSTTEAFF. For the CDR3, the DNA is TGCGCCAGCAGCTTGGATACAGGGTCGACCACTGAAGCTTTCTTT.

A few counts support this clone. The CDR3, as DNA: TGTGCCATCAGTGTCGACAGGGTCGACTCTGGGGCCAACGTCCTGACTTTC. It is translated as CAISVDRVDSGANVLTF. The chain carries TRBV10-3 and TRBJ2-6; TRBD1 agrees at 7 bases. Trimming took 4 bases from V and 0 from J; bases not matched to a gene: 6. Germline loops: CDR1 ENHRY, CDR2 SYGVKD. The CDR3 is made up of 17 amino acids.

The chain uses TRBV6-5 and TRBJ1-5; D is undetermined. Germline values: CDR1 MNHEY, CDR2 SVGAGI. The CDR3 spans 15 residues. Trimming took 6 bases from V and 0 from J, leaving 12 bases between them. This CDR3 reads CASRSGGGSNQPQHF. The CDR3 bases are TGTGCCAGCAGGTCGGGTGGAGGTAGCAATCAGCCCCAGCATTTT.

The chain uses TRBV11-2 and TRBJ2-7; possible D gene TRBD2, 5 bases. Trimming removed 1 base at V and 3 bases at J, with 13 bases between. The CDR3 loop spans 15 amino acids. Germline V gene sequence: CDR1 SGHAT, CDR2 FQNNGV. CDR3 DNA sequence: TGTGCCAGCAGCTTAGGTGTGGGGAGCGGCTACGAGCAGTACTTC. It specifies CASSLGVGSGYEQYF.

Comment on this clone: This same CDR3 is encoded by further DNA sequences in the sample. The chain is built from TRBV5-1 and TRBJ1-1, with 7 bases fitting TRBD1. The trim removed 0 bases at V and 4 bases at J, leaving 6 bases unmatched. Germline CDR1 SGHRS, CDR2 YFSETQ. The CDR3 extends over 15 amino acids. The CDR3 nucleotides are TGCGCCAGCAGCTTGGAGAGACAGGGAGGCACTGAAGCTTTCTTT. Protein sequence: CASSLERQGGTEAFF. Filled out from reference TRBV5-1 and TRBJ1-1, the complete variable domain reads KAGVTQTPRYLIKTRGQQVTLSCSPISGHRSVSWYQQTPGQGLQFLFEYFSETQRNKGNFPGRFSGRQFSNSRSEMNVSTLELGDSALYLCASSLERQGGTEAFFGQGTRLTVV.

The chain is built from TRBV11-3 and TRBJ2-5; TRBD2 aligns across 9 bases. V lost 2 bases to trimming and J lost 6 bases; unmatched junction nucleotides: 10. Germline V gene lookup returns CDR1 SGHNT and CDR2 YENEEA. The CDR3 extends over 16 amino acids. CDR3 loop: CASSLFPAGGIKTQYF. CDR3 sequence (DNA): TGTGCCAGCAGCTTATTTCCAGCGGGGGGCATAAAGACCCAGTACTTC.

The gene calls are TRBV12-3 or TRBV12-4 and TRBJ2-1, with TRBD2 matching 8 bases. This CDR3 comprises 13 residues. V was clipped by 6 bases and J by 5 bases; unmatched bases: 3. The CDR3 reads CASRLAENNEQFF. For the CDR3, the DNA is TGTGCCAGCAGACTAGCGGAGAACAATGAGCAGTTCTTC.

This clone was detected once. No conserved phenylalanine or tryptophan ends this CDR3, so it is likely a read error. The chain is built from TRBV6-1 and TRBJ1-6; tentatively, D is TRBD1 (5 bases). CDR1 is MNHNS and CDR2 is SASEGT in the germline V gene. V lost 3 bases and J lost 6, with 9 bases in between. The CDR3 sequence is 14 residues long. CDR3 DNA: TGTGCCAGCAGTGACAGGGCTTTTAATTCACCCCTCCACCTT. It encodes CASSDRAFNSPLHL.

The chain employs TRBV7-9 and TRBJ2-6; D may be TRBD2 (5 bases). V was clipped by 2 bases and J by 0 bases, with 14 bases between them. This CDR3 region has 18 residues. The V gene's germline CDR1 is SEHNR and CDR2 FQNEAQ (reference sequence). The CDR3 region has the DNA TGTGCCAGCAGCTTATGGTCGGGGAGAGTCTCTGGGGCCAACGTCCTGACTTTC. Protein product: CASSLWSGRVSGANVLTF.

The chain has TRBV2 and TRBJ2-1; TRBD2 aligns across 16 bases. Unmatched junction bases numbered 6, after V lost 1 base and J lost 6 bases. Germline assignment: CDR1 SNHLY and CDR2 FYNNEI. CDR3 length: 18 amino acids. The CDR3 here is CASSEEGTSGGASNEQFF. As DNA, the CDR3 is TGTGCCAGCAGTGAAGAGGGGACTAGCGGGGGGGCAAGCAATGAGCAGTTCTTC. The complete variable domain, with remaining parts taken from reference TRBV2 and TRBJ2-1, reads EPEVTQTPSHQVTQMGQEVILRCVPISNHLYFYWYRQILGQKVEFLVSFYNNEISEKSEIFDDQFSVERPDGSNFTLKIRSTKLEDSAMYFCASSEEGTSGGASNEQFFGPGTRLTVL.

The rearrangement uses TRBV19 and TRBJ2-1; 7 nucleotides align to TRBD1. The V segment lost 5 bases and the J segment 0 bases; nucleotides outside the gene matches: 4. The CDR3 extends over 15 amino acids. In germline, CDR1 is LNHDA, CDR2 SQIVND (reference sequence). The CDR3 sequence is CASSPRQGSYNEQFF. CDR3 bases: TGTGCCAGTAGTCCGAGACAGGGCTCCTACAATGAGCAGTTCTTC.

This clone was picked up one time. The genes are TRBV5-1 and TRBJ1-1; maybe TRBD1 (6 bases). CDR3 length: 16 amino acids. V was cut by 2 bases and J by 4 bases, with 18 bases left in between. Germline lookup yields CDR1 SGHRS and CDR2 YFSETQ. This CDR3 reads CASSFAYFAGATEAFF. The CDR3 DNA reads TGCGCCAGCAGCTTTGCCTACTTTGCGGGGGCCACTGAAGCTTTCTTT.

The chain links TRBV6-2 or TRBV6-3 to TRBJ1-6; possibly TRBD1 for D (5 bases). The germline gives CDR1 MNHEY, CDR2 SVGEGT. The length of the CDR3 is 16 residues. V was clipped by 2 bases and J by 2 bases, with 10 bases between them. CDR3 loop: CASSYGGTAYNSPLHF. DNA for the CDR3: TGTGCCAGCAGTTACGGAGGGACGGCCTATAATTCACCCCTCCACTTT.

The chain combines TRBV7-2 with TRBJ2-5, with D possibly being TRBD2 (7 bases). V was cut by 2 bases and J by 4 bases, with 14 bases left in between. Germline V lookup: CDR1 SGHTA, CDR2 FQGNSA. This CDR3 region has 15 residues. CDR3 nucleotides: TGTGCCAGCAGCTTAAGTGGGGGGGCAGGAGAGACCCAGTACTTC. Translating it yields CASSLSGGAGETQYF.

The CDR3 region has the DNA TGTGCCAGCAGTGAAGCTTGGACAGTCTCAACTAATGGCTACACCTTC. It yields the protein CASSEAWTVSTNGYTF. The rearrangement joins TRBV6-1 to TRBJ1-2; possibly TRBD1 for D (6 bases). The length of the CDR3 is 16 residues. In germline, CDR1 is MNHNS, CDR2 SASEGT. The V end lost 0 bases, the J end lost 6 bases, and 17 bases lay between the germline ends.